One and the same sample provided the 16 T cell receptor beta chains below, sequenced in a study of radiation and T cells in renal cell carcinoma. Measured with immunoSEQ multiplex PCR; TCRdb has only the in-frame clones, and not every one. The sample contains around 16,000 clones, 50% to 60% of which appear only once. Treatment of the sample: treatment-naive control, cytoreductive nephrectomy. The material sequenced was tumor tissue, taken from a patient whose treatment was nephrectomy without radiotherapy. These receptors were taken from a man aged 50 or older with renal cell carcinoma.

The rearrangement links TRBV19 to TRBJ1-4; a possible D gene is TRBD1 (5 bases). CDR1 is LNHDA, CDR2 SQIVND, per germline (reference sequence). V shed 4 bases and J shed 8 bases, with 17 bases lying between them. CDR3 size: 15 residues. The CDR3 loop reads CASSKGTGMGEKLFF. The DNA of the CDR3 is TGTGCCAGTAGTAAAGGGACGGGGATGGGCGAAAAACTGTTTTTT.

The table lists this clone with a few counts. This chain uses TRBV19 with TRBJ2-1; a weak D match, TRBD1 (6 bases). The CDR3 length is 15 residues. Germline V gives CDR1 LNHDA, CDR2 SQIVND (reference sequence). The V end was cut by 1 base, the J end by 12 bases, with 19 bases between. CDR3 in DNA: TGTGCCAGTAGTATAGTGGGGGCAGCCCCTAAGGGGCAGTTCTTC. It is translated as CASSIVGAAPKGQFF.

This clone occurred a few times. The chain couples TRBV5-4 to TRBJ2-7, with 7 bases identical to TRBD1. There are 15 residues in the CDR3. V shed 5 bases, J shed 3 bases, and the junction held 11 bases outside the gene matches. From germline, CDR1 is SGHNT and CDR2 YYREEE (reference sequence). CDR3 in DNA: TGTGCCAGCAGTATAAACAGGGGATTCGACTACGAGCAGTACTTC. This sequence encodes CASSINRGFDYEQYF.

The rearrangement joins TRBV7-2 to TRBJ1-2; 9 nucleotides agree with TRBD1. Germline CDR1 SGHTA, CDR2 FQGNSA. The CDR3 is 15 residues long. V trimming: 7 bases; J trimming: 2 bases; junction bases outside the gene matches: 8. The CDR3, as DNA: TGTGCCAGCATCTCTGGGACAGGGCGGAACTATGGCTACACCTTC. Its translation: CASISGTGRNYGYTF.

V gene TRBV6-6 combines with J gene TRBJ1-1; a weak D match, TRBD1 (5 bases). The CDR3 totals 13 residues. Looked up from germline, CDR1 is MNHNY and CDR2 is SVGAGI (reference sequence). The V gene lost 0 bases and the J gene lost 8 bases, with 10 bases spanning the gap. The CDR3 here is CASSYSRAGEAFF. CDR3 nucleotide sequence: TGTGCCAGCAGTTACTCTAGGGCAGGGGAAGCTTTCTTT.

This chain connects TRBV9 to TRBJ2-3, with D uncertain. The V gene's germline CDR1 is SGDLS and CDR2 YYNGEE. This CDR3 region has 15 residues. Trimming pared 2 bases from V and 4 bases from J, leaving 14 bases between. DNA for the CDR3: TGTGCCAGCAGCGTCAAGGGAAACATAGCAGATACGCAGTATTTT. It codes for CASSVKGNIADTQYF.

V and J are TRBV7-2 and TRBJ2-7; TRBD1 agrees at 10 bases. CDR1 is SGHTA, CDR2 FQGNSA, per germline. The junction had 1 base not matched to a gene; V was cut back by 0 bases and J by 2 bases. The CDR3 contains 15 residues. CDR3 protein: CASSLAGTGAYEQYF. The CDR3 nucleotides are TGTGCCAGCAGCTTAGCTGGGACAGGGGCCTACGAGCAGTACTTC. The variable domain in full, with the rest retrieved from reference TRBV7-2 and TRBJ2-7, is GAGVSQSPSNKVTEKGKDVELRCDPISGHTALYWYRQSLGQGLEFLIYFQGNSAPDKSGLPSDRFSAERTGGSVSTLTIQRTQQEDSAVYLCASSLAGTGAYEQYFGPGTRLTVT.

V is TRBV6-1 and J is TRBJ2-7, with a weak D call TRBD2 (5 bases). CDR1 and CDR2 (germline): MNHNS, SASEGT. Deletions cut 6 bases from V and 6 bases from J, with 15 bases between. This CDR3 comprises 13 residues. CDR3: CASRGKGVGEQYF. The DNA for the CDR3 is TGTGCCAGCAGGGGCAAGGGAGTCGGCGAGCAGTACTTC.

This clone turned up a few times. The chain's CDR3 is CASSSPGLNFAETQYF. Here the CDR3 DNA reads TGTGCCAGCAGCTCGCCGGGATTGAACTTTGCGGAGACCCAGTACTTC. This sequence joins TRBV5-4 and TRBJ2-5, with a tentative D call TRBD2 (5 bases). Germline V gene data show CDR1 as SGHNT and CDR2 as YYREEE (reference sequence). This CDR3 has 16 amino acids. Trimming took 3 bases from V and 5 from J, leaving 20 bases between them.

This clone has more than one count but fewer than ten. The gene calls are TRBV27 and TRBJ2-1; D remains ambiguous. V was pared by 6 bases and J by 0 bases, with 9 bases between. CDR3 length equals 14 residues. Germline values: CDR1 MNHEY, CDR2 SMNVEV (reference sequence). DNA for the CDR3: TGTGCCAGCAGACATCCTAGCTCCTACAATGAGCAGTTCTTC. Protein sequence: CASRHPSSYNEQFF.

The V and J genes are TRBV6-1 and TRBJ1-5; D is perhaps TRBD1 (5 bases). This CDR3 comprises 13 residues. The germline V and J ends were trimmed by 7 bases and 4 bases, with 11 bases remaining between them. Germline-derived CDR1 and CDR2 are MNHNS and SASEGT. The chain's CDR3 is CASTGGWNQPQHF. CDR3 sequence (DNA): TGTGCCAGCACGGGGGGTTGGAATCAGCCCCAGCATTTT.

As regards this clone: At the DNA level, this CDR3 is encoded by other sequences in the same sample as well. The V gene is TRBV5-1, the J gene TRBJ1-4; TRBD1 is a possible D gene (5 bases). CDR1 and CDR2 from the germline V gene are SGHRS and YFSETQ. The CDR3 has 14 amino acids. Trimming took 4 bases from V and 4 from J, leaving 11 bases between them. The CDR3 here is CASSRAGGNEKLFF. CDR3 coding DNA: TGCGCCAGCAGCCGGGCGGGGGGTAATGAAAAACTGTTTTTT.

The chain employs TRBV6-1 and TRBJ2-7; D is perhaps TRBD1 (6 bases). V was trimmed by 1 base and J by 2 bases, leaving 12 bases between them. Germline lookup yields CDR1 MNHNS and CDR2 SASEGT. This CDR3 contains 15 residues. CDR3 DNA sequence: TGTGCCAGCAGTGAAGGCAGGGGCGTTCCCTACGAGCAGTACTTC. Encoded protein: CASSEGRGVPYEQYF.

The genes are TRBV7-8 and TRBJ2-1; D perhaps matches TRBD2 (6 bases). The CDR3 contains 16 residues. The germline V and J ends were trimmed by 5 bases and 2 bases, with 16 bases remaining between them. Germline-derived CDR1 and CDR2 are SGHVS and FQNEAQ. CDR3 protein: CASSPSLREAYNEQFF. The CDR3 DNA follows: TGTGCCAGCAGCCCCTCGTTGCGGGAAGCCTACAATGAGCAGTTCTTC.

The chain has TRBV13 and TRBJ2-7; tentative D call: TRBD2 (6 bases). V was clipped by 4 bases and J by 6 bases, with 7 bases between them. CDR1 and CDR2 from the germline V gene are PRHDT and FYEKMQ (reference sequence). This CDR3 region has 11 residues. The CDR3: CASSSGSEQYF. CDR3 nucleotide sequence: TGTGCCAGCAGCTCCGGGAGCGAGCAGTACTTC.

This clone was observed a few times. This chain uses TRBV5-4 with TRBJ1-1; D unclear. Germline-derived CDR1 and CDR2 are SGHNT and YYREEE (reference sequence). Trimming shortened V by 2 bases and J by 1 base, and 6 bases separated the two germline ends. The CDR3 has 13 amino acids. This CDR3 reads CASSFSANTEAFF. The CDR3 coding sequence is TGTGCCAGCAGCTTTTCCGCGAACACTGAAGCTTTCTTT.